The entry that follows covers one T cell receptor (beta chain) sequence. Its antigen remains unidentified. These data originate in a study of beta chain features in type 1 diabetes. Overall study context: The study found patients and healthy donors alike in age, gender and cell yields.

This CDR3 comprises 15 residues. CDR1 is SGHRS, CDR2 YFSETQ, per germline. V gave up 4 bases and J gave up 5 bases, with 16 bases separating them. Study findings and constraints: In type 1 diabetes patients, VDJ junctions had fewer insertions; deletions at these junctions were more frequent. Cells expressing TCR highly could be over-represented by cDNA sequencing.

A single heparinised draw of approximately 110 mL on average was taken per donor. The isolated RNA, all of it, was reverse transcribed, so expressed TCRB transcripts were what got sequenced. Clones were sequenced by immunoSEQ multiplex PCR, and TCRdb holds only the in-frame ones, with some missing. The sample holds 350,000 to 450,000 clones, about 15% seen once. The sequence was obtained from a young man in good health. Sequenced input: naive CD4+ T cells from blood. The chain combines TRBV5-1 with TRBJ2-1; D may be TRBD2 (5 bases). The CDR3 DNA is TGCGCCAGCAGCATCGGGGTTCAGCTTAACAATGAGCAGTTCTTC. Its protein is CASSIGVQLNNEQFF.